Shown below are 4 T cell receptor beta chains from a single sample sequenced in a study of read filtering for tumor transcriptome and immune sequencing (dated by TCRdb to the early 2020s). The run used an Illumina HiSeq 4000. TCR libraries were constructed from roughly 380 ng RNA using the Immunoverse kit, and molecular barcoded adaptors covering alpha/delta and beta/gamma chains were employed. TCRdb took the public reads, trimmed them with fastp at Q25, ran MiXCR for clone calling and kept in-frame beta chains. Each entry merges the rows of one CDR3 protein and shows their most common DNA and genes. In this sample the table shows around 60,000 distinct CDR3 sequences, roughly 19% of which occur a single time. 11% to 15% of the sample is in the top ten clones. Source material: a population of CD138-negative cells sorted from bone marrow. The cell subset or site label, read with the paper, signifies: bone marrow mononuclear cells depleted of CD138+ plasma/myeloma cells by negative magnetic selection. The origin of the receptors is a donor over 35 with multiple myeloma.

This clonotype was counted a single time. The germline gene is not matched at one end of the junction; a read error may be the cause. V usage is TRBV7-9 and J usage is TRBJ2-1; 12 nucleotides agree with TRBD2. The germline gives CDR1 SEHNR, CDR2 FQNEAQ (reference sequence). The CDR3 consists of 16 residues. The CDR3 reads CASSSTGLAGNNGQFF. In nucleotides, the CDR3 is TGTGCCAGCAGCTCGACCGGACTAGCGGGGAACAATGGGCAGTTCTTT.

This clonotype was seen repeatedly, ten times or more. The V call is TRBV5-1, the J call TRBJ1-1; tentative D call: TRBD1 (5 bases). Looked up from germline, CDR1 is SGHRS and CDR2 is YFSETQ. The length of the CDR3 is 14 residues. V shed 2 bases and J shed 6 bases, with 14 bases lying between them. Written as DNA, the CDR3 is TGCGCCAGCAGCTTAACAGGTGCCAGAGCTGAAGCTTTCTTT. This sequence encodes CASSLTGARAEAFF.

The rearrangement joins TRBV2 to TRBJ2-5; TRBD2 agrees at 13 bases. The CDR3 is 17 residues long. Germline values: CDR1 SNHLY, CDR2 FYNNEI. V was pared by 2 bases and J by 1 base, with 4 bases of the junction left unmatched. CDR3 amino acids: CASSELTSGRFQETQYF. In nucleotides, the CDR3 is TGTGCCAGCAGTGAACTGACTAGCGGGAGGTTCCAAGAGACCCAGTACTTC.

A note on this clonotype: The missing conserved phenylalanine or tryptophan at the end of this CDR3 makes a read error likely. The V gene is TRBV20-1, the J gene TRBJ2-7; 10 bases match TRBD2. J gave up 5 bases and V 4 bases, and 11 bases lay outside the gene matches. This CDR3 comprises 15 residues. Germline CDR1 is DFQATT and CDR2 is SNEGSKA (reference sequence). The CDR3 DNA is TGCAGTGCTACCGGAGCGGGAGGGGTTAGCCACGAGCAGTACCTC. Translating gives CSATGAGGVSHEQYL.